Shown below are 24 T cell receptor beta chains from a single sample sequenced in a study of post-analysis software for immune sequencing data. The authors incorporated unique molecular identifiers into the TCR beta cDNA libraries. MiXCR, run by TCRdb on the PCR reads, gives a single entry per CDR3 protein. The sample has about 540,000 distinct CDR3 sequences, around a third seen once. Study-wide results and caveats: Higher frequency in patients than in controls was seen for roughly five TRBV segments, with TRBV5-6, TRBV5-1 and TRBV20-1 among them.

No cognate antigen is known for these TCRs. Sequencing was carried out using blood. Receptor source: a girl aged 2-17 years with multiple sclerosis.

J is TRBJ1-1 and V is TRBV6-5; the D gene is possibly TRBD1 (5 bases). Germline V gene lookup returns CDR1 MNHEY and CDR2 SVGAGI. The CDR3 totals 11 residues. Trimming left V 10 bases short and J 10 bases short, with 16 bases between. The CDR3, as DNA: TGTGCCACCCAATCGGTCGGGGGAGCTTTCTTT. This codes for CATQSVGGAFF.

The J gene is TRBJ2-1, the V gene TRBV6-6; D not resolved. V was pared by 0 bases and J by 8 bases, with 11 bases between. Germline CDR1 MNHNY, CDR2 SVGAGI (reference sequence). CDR3 length: 14 amino acids. CDR3: CASSYSTESDEQFF. The CDR3, as DNA: TGTGCCAGCAGTTACTCCACGGAGAGCGATGAGCAGTTCTTC.

The V gene is TRBV20-1, the J gene TRBJ2-7, with 7 bases lining up with TRBD2. The CDR3 extends over 15 amino acids. Germline-derived CDR1 and CDR2 are DFQATT and SNEGSKA (reference sequence). Germline trimming cut 3 bases from V and 3 bases from J; bases unmatched to any gene: 11. CDR3 in amino acids: CSASPGVGGSYEQYF. Written as DNA, the CDR3 is TGCAGTGCTAGCCCAGGAGTCGGGGGGAGCTACGAGCAGTACTTC.

V and J are TRBV9 and TRBJ2-7, with 8 bases aligning to TRBD1. Trimming took 0 bases from V and 4 from J; bases not matched to a gene: 9. The CDR3 loop spans 16 amino acids. The germline CDR1 and CDR2 sequences are SGDLS and YYNGEE. CDR3 sequence (DNA): TGTGCCAGCAGCGTAGGGGCCGCAGGGGGCGGATACGAGCAGTACTTC. This sequence encodes CASSVGAAGGGYEQYF.

The chain employs TRBV28 and TRBJ1-5; the D gene is possibly TRBD1 (5 bases). The V gene's germline CDR1 is MDHEN and CDR2 SYDVKM. V shed 2 bases and J shed 4 bases, with 12 bases lying between them. This CDR3 is 15 amino acids long. The CDR3: CASSLQTGWNQPQHF. In DNA, the CDR3 is TGTGCCAGCAGTTTACAAACAGGTTGGAATCAGCCCCAGCATTTT.

The V and J genes are TRBV4-1 and TRBJ2-5; D is possibly TRBD2 (6 bases). The CDR3 has 15 amino acids. Germline V gene data show CDR1 as MGHRA and CDR2 as YSYEKL. V lost 2 bases and J 2 bases, leaving 12 bases between the germline ends. CDR3 in DNA: TGCGCCAGCAGCCAATTCGGGGACTTACAAGAGACCCAGTACTTC. Its translation: CASSQFGDLQETQYF.

The rearrangement links TRBV20-1 to TRBJ2-5; 9 nucleotides match TRBD2. Germline loops: CDR1 DFQATT, CDR2 SNEGSKA (reference sequence). This CDR3 region has 14 residues. V gave up 6 bases and J gave up 0 bases; unmatched junction bases: 5. The CDR3 DNA follows: TGCAGTGCCGATAGCGGGGGCGACCAAGAGACCCAGTACTTC. Its protein is CSADSGGDQETQYF.

V and J are TRBV4-1 and TRBJ1-2; the match to TRBD1 covers 8 bases. CDR1 and CDR2 from the germline V gene are MGHRA and YSYEKL. The CDR3 has 15 residues. V lost 4 bases to trimming and J lost 3 bases; unmatched junction nucleotides: 7. The CDR3 nucleotides are TGCGCCAGCAGCCCCTCGACAGGGGCCCACTATGGCTACACCTTC. It is translated as CASSPSTGAHYGYTF.

The rearrangement links TRBV21-1 to TRBJ2-7; the D call TRBD1 from the table was never checked on the DNA. TRBV21-1 is listed as a pseudogene. CDR3 length: 14 residues. The CDR3 sequence is CASSKSGGHYEQYF. CDR3 bases: TGTGCCAGCAGCAAGTCTGGGGGTCATTACGAGCAGTACTTC.

V usage is TRBV29-1 and J usage is TRBJ2-7; TRBD1 matches 8 bases. Looked up from germline, CDR1 is SQVTM and CDR2 is ANQGSEA. There are 13 residues in the CDR3. V lost 3 bases to trimming and J lost 1 base; unmatched junction nucleotides: 2. The CDR3 here is CSVDGQGSYEQYF. The CDR3 nucleotides read TGCAGCGTTGATGGACAGGGTTCCTACGAGCAGTACTTC.

V gene TRBV2 combines with J gene TRBJ1-2; D call uncertain. V was pared by 6 bases and J by 2 bases, with 7 bases between. CDR3 size: 12 residues. Germline-derived CDR1 and CDR2 are SNHLY and FYNNEI. CDR3 in amino acids: CASRDDNYGYTF. The CDR3 DNA reads TGTGCCAGCAGAGACGACAACTATGGCTACACCTTC.

A single count supports this clonotype. This rearrangement joins TRBV6-1 to TRBJ2-7; 8 bases map to TRBD2. The ends lost 5 bases at V and 1 base at J; junction bases unmatched: 10. The CDR3 has 16 amino acids. Germline V gene lookup returns CDR1 MNHNS and CDR2 SASEGT. This chain's CDR3 is CASSLLGLVKSYEQYF. For the CDR3, the DNA is TGTGCCAGCAGTCTTCTGGGACTAGTTAAATCCTACGAGCAGTACTTC.

A few counts support this clonotype. The V gene is TRBV5-1, the J gene TRBJ2-1, with D unclear. V was clipped by 5 bases and J by 5 bases, with 11 bases between them. The germline gives CDR1 SGHRS, CDR2 YFSETQ. The CDR3 has 13 residues. Here the CDR3 reads CASSYDGDNEQFF. DNA of the CDR3: TGCGCCAGCAGTTACGACGGTGACAATGAGCAGTTCTTC.

This clonotype was found once. CDR3 region: CASSLGAGNNYGYTF. Written as DNA, the CDR3 is TGTGCCAGCAGCTTAGGGGCAGGGAATAACTATGGCTACACCTTC. The V and J genes are TRBV7-9 and TRBJ1-2; a weak D match, TRBD1 (5 bases). Trimming shortened V by 1 base and J by 1 base, and 10 bases separated the two germline ends. The CDR3 is 15 amino acids. Germline CDR1 is SEHNR and CDR2 is FQNEAQ (reference sequence).

The J gene is TRBJ2-7, the V gene TRBV29-1, with D uncertain. The CDR3 is 12 residues long. Germline V gives CDR1 SQVTM, CDR2 ANQGSEA. The V end was cut by 5 bases, the J end by 10 bases, with 18 bases between. The CDR3 DNA follows: TGCAGCGTTTACACGTCCGAGCTCACCCAGTACTTC. Amino acid sequence: CSVYTSELTQYF.

The chain combines TRBV10-3 with TRBJ2-7; D gene uncertain. Germline CDR1 and CDR2: ENHRY and SYGVKD. V lost 3 bases and J 2 bases, leaving 5 bases between the germline ends. The CDR3 consists of 12 residues. The CDR3 nucleotides are TGTGCCATCAGTGACGACACCTACGAGCAGTACTTC. This gives the protein CAISDDTYEQYF.

This clonotype was detected a few times. The chain links TRBV10-3 to TRBJ1-2, with D maybe TRBD1 (5 bases). Deletions cut 0 bases from V and 7 bases from J, with 12 bases between. Germline loops: CDR1 ENHRY, CDR2 SYGVKD. CDR3 size: 14 residues. The CDR3 spells CAISESREGGGYTF. As DNA, the CDR3 is TGTGCCATCAGTGAGTCCAGGGAGGGCGGTGGCTACACCTTC.

This sequence joins TRBV20-1 and TRBJ1-5, with D perhaps matching TRBD1 (5 bases). The CDR3 covers 17 residues. Germline values: CDR1 DFQATT, CDR2 SNEGSKA (reference sequence). Trimming removed 3 bases from V and 1 base from J, with 19 bases in between. CDR3 loop: CSARGWGTQGSNQPQHF. The CDR3 nucleotides are TGCAGTGCTAGGGGGTGGGGGACTCAGGGAAGCAATCAGCCCCAGCATTTT.

This clonotype was seen more than once but under ten times. The rearrangement links TRBV20-1 to TRBJ1-2, with TRBD1 identical over 7 bases. Germline CDR1 reads DFQATT; CDR2 reads SNEGSKA (reference sequence). The CDR3 runs to 13 residues. Losses at the gene ends were 2 bases for V and 2 bases for J; bases not matched to a gene: 2. CDR3 amino acids: CSARKQGNYGYTF. CDR3 nucleotide sequence: TGCAGTGCTAGAAAACAGGGGAACTATGGCTACACCTTC.

This clonotype was detected only a few times. V and J are TRBV5-1 and TRBJ1-4; D is possibly TRBD1 (6 bases). There are 14 residues in the CDR3. The germline V gene has CDR1 SGHRS and CDR2 YFSETQ. Trimming removed 3 bases at V and 6 bases at J, with 12 bases between. The CDR3 protein is CASSSGEYDEKLFF. DNA of the CDR3: TGCGCCAGCAGCTCAGGGGAGTATGATGAAAAACTGTTTTTT.

This clonotype was recorded only once. Since a much larger clone is just one base distant, this may be a read error. This chain joins TRBV29-1 and TRBJ2-1; a weak D match, TRBD2 (5 bases). The CDR3 is made up of 14 amino acids. The germline V and J ends were trimmed by 2 bases and 13 bases, with 21 bases remaining between them. The germline V gene has CDR1 SQVTM and CDR2 ANQGSEA. The CDR3 loop is CSVERLAGVKTQFF. The CDR3 DNA reads as TGCAGCGTTGAAAGGCTAGCTGGTGTGAAGACCCAGTTCTTC.

This clonotype was recorded only once. This chain connects TRBV6-1 to TRBJ2-3; the D is unclear. CDR1 and CDR2 (germline): MNHNS, SASEGT. The CDR3 extends over 15 amino acids. Trimming shortened V by 5 bases and J by 4 bases, and 16 bases separated the two germline ends. CDR3 coding DNA: TGTGCCAGCAGTACTGCCCCGAACGGTGCAGATACGCAGTATTTT. This translates into CASSTAPNGADTQYF.

Worth noting for this clonotype: One end of the junction is discordant with germline, which a read error may explain. The V and J genes are TRBV29-1 and TRBJ2-5; maybe TRBD2 (5 bases). This CDR3 spans 12 amino acids. The germline V gene encodes CDR1 SQVTM and CDR2 ANQGSEA. The DNA of the CDR3 is TGCAGGGTTGGACTCCGCCTTTGGGAGCAGTACTTC. It specifies CRVGLRLWEQYF.

A few counts support this clonotype. J is TRBJ2-5 and V is TRBV10-3; 8 bases map to TRBD2. V shed 6 bases, J shed 3 bases, and the junction held 3 bases outside the gene matches. The germline CDR1 and CDR2 sequences are ENHRY and SYGVKD. The CDR3 loop spans 13 amino acids. The CDR3 protein is CAISERGKETQYF. In nucleotides, the CDR3 is TGTGCCATCAGCGAGCGGGGGAAAGAGACCCAGTACTTC.